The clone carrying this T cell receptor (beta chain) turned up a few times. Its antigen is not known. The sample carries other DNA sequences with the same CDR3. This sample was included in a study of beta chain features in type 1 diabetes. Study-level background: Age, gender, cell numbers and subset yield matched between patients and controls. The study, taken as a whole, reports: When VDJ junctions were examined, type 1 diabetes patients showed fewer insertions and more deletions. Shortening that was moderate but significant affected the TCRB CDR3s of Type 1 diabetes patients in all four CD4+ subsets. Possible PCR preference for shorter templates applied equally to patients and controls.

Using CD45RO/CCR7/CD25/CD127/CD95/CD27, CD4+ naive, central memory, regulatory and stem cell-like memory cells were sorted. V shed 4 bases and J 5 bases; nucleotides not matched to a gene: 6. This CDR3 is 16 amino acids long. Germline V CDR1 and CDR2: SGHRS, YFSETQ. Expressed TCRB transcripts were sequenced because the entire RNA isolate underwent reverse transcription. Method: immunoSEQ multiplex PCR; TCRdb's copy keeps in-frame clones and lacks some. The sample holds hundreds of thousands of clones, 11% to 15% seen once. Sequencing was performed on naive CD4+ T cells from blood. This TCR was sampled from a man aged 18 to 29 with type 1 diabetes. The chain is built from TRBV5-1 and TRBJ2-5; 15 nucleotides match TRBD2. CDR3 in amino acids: CASSLGLAGGGETQYF. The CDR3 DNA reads TGCGCCAGCAGCCTGGGACTAGCGGGAGGCGGCGAGACCCAGTACTTC.